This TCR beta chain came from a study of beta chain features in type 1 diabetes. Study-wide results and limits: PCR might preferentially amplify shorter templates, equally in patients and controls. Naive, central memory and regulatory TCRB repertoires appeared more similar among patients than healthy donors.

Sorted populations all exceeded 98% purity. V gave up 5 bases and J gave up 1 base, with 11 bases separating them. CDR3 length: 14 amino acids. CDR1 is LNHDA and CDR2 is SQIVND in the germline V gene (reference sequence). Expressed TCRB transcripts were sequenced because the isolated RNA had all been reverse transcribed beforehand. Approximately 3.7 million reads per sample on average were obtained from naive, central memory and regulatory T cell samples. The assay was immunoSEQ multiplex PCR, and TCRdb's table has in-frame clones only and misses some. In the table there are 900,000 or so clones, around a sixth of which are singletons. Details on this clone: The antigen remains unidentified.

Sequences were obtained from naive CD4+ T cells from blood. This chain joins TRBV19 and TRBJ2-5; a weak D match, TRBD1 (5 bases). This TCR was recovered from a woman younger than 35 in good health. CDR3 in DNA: TGTGCCAGTAGTCCCCGACAGATCCAAGAGACCCAGTACTTC. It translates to CASSPRQIQETQYF.